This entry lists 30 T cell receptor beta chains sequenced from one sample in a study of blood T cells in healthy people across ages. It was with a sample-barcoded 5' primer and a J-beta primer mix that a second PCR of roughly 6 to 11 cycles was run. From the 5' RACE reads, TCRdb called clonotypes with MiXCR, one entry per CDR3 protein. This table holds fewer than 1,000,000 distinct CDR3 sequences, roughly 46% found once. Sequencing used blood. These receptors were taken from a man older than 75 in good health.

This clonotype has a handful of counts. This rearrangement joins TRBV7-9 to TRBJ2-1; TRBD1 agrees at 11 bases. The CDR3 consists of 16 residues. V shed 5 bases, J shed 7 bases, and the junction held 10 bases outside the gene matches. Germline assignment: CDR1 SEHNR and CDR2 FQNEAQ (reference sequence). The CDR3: CASSMGQGGTWNEQFF. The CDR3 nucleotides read TGTGCCAGCAGCATGGGACAGGGGGGAACGTGGAATGAGCAGTTCTTC.

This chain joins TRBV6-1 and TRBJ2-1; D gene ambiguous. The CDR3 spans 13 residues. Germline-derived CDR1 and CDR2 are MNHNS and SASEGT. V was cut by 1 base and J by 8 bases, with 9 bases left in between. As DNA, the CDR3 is TGTGCCAGCAGTGAAGTGGTGGGCCATGAGCAGTTCTTC. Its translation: CASSEVVGHEQFF.

The CDR3 reads CASSSPGGEETQYF. The CDR3 DNA is TGCGCCAGCAGCTCCCCAGGGGGGGAAGAGACCCAGTACTTC. The V call is TRBV5-1, the J call TRBJ2-7; either TRBD1 or TRBD2 may supply D (7 bases each). The end of the DNA aligns better with TRBJ2-5, so the J call may be wrong. CDR1 is SGHRS, CDR2 YFSETQ, per germline. The CDR3 contains 14 residues.

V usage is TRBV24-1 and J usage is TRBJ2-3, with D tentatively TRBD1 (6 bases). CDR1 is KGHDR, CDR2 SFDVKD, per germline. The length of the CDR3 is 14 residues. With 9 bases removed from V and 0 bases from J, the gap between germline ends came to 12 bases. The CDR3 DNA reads TGTGCCACCCAACGGACAGACAGCACAGATACGCAGTATTTT. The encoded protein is CATQRTDSTDTQYF.

In nucleotides, the CDR3 is TGTGCCAGCAGCCAGAGGACAGGCCGGGATACGCAGTATTTT. Its translation: CASSQRTGRDTQYF. V and J are TRBV3-1 and TRBJ2-3, with 7 bases that match TRBD1. J lost 6 bases, V lost 3 bases, and 6 bases had no gene match. The CDR3 runs to 14 residues. Germline assignment: CDR1 LGHDT and CDR2 YNNKEL (reference sequence).

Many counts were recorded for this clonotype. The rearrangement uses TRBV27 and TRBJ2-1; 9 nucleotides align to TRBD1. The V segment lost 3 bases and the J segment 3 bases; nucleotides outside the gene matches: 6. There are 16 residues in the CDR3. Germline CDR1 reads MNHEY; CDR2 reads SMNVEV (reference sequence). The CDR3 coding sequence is TGTGCCAGCAGTTTCTCCGGGACAGGGAACTACAATGAGCAGTTCTTC. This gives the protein CASSFSGTGNYNEQFF.

CDR3 residues: CSVRTSESYQETQYF. The CDR3 nucleotides are TGCAGCGTGAGGACTAGCGAGAGTTATCAAGAGACCCAGTACTTC. This chain connects TRBV29-1 to TRBJ2-7, with 9 bases lining up with TRBD2. The last part of the DNA fits TRBJ2-5 better; the J call may be wrong. CDR1 and CDR2 (germline): SQVTM, ANQGSEA. This CDR3 is built from 15 residues.

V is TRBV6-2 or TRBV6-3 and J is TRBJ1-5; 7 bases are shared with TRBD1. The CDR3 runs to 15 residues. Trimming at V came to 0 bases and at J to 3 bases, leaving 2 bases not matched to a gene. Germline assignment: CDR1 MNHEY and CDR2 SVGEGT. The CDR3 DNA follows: TGTGCCAGCAGTTACTCGGGACAGACCAATCAGCCCCAGCATTTT. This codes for CASSYSGQTNQPQHF.

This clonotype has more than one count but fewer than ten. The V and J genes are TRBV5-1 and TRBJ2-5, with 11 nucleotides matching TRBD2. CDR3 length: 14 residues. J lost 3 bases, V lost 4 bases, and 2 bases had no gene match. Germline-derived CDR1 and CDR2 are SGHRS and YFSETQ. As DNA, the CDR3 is TGCGCCAGCAGCGAGACTAGCGGGGAAGAGACCCAGTACTTC. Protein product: CASSETSGEETQYF.

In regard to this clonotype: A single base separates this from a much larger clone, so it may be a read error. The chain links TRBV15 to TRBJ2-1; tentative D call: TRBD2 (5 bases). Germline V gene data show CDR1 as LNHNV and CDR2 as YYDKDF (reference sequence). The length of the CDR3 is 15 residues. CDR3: CATSREGGLYKEQFF. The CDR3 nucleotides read TGTGCCACCAGCAGAGAAGGCGGGCTCTACAAGGAGCAGTTCTTC.

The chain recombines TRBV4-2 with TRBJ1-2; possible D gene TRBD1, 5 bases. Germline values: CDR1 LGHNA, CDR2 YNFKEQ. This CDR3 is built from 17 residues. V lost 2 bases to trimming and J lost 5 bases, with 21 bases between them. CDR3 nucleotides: TGTGCCAGCAGCCAAATTCTCGTGCGACAGAGAGAATATGGCTACACCTTC. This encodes CASSQILVRQREYGYTF.

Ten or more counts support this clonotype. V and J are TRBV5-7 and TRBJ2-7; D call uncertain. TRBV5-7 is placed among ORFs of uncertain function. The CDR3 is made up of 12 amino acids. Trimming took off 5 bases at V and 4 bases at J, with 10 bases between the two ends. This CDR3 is CASSRIPYEQYF. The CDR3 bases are TGTGCCAGCAGTCGGATACCGTACGAGCAGTACTTC.

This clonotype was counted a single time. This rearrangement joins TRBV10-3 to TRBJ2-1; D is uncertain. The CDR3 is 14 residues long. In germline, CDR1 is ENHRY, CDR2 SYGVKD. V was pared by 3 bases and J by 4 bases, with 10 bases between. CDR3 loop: CAISEGLTYNEQFF. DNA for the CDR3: TGTGCCATCAGTGAAGGCCTTACATACAATGAGCAGTTCTTC.

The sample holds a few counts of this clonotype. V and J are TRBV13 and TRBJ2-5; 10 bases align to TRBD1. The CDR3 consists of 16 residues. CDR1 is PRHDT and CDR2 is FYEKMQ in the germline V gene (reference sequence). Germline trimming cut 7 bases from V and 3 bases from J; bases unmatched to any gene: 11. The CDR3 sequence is CASTPRDRGRKETQYF. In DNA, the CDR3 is TGTGCCAGCACCCCGAGGGACAGGGGCCGGAAAGAGACCCAGTACTTC.

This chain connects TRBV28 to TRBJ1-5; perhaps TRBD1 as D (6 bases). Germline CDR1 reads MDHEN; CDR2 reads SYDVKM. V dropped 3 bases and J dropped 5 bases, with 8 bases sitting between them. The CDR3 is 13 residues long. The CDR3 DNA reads TGTGCCAGCAGTTTCGGACAGTATCAGCCCCAGCATTTT. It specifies CASSFGQYQPQHF.

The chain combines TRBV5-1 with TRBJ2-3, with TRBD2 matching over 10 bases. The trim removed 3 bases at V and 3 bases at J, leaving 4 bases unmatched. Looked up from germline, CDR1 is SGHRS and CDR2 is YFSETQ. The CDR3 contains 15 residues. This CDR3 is CASSSGTSVTDTQYF. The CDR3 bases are TGCGCCAGCAGCTCAGGGACTAGCGTTACAGATACGCAGTATTTT. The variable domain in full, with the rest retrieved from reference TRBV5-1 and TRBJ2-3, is KAGVTQTPRYLIKTRGQQVTLSCSPISGHRSVSWYQQTPGQGLQFLFEYFSETQRNKGNFPGRFSGRQFSNSRSEMNVSTLELGDSALYLCASSSGTSVTDTQYFGPGTRLTVL.

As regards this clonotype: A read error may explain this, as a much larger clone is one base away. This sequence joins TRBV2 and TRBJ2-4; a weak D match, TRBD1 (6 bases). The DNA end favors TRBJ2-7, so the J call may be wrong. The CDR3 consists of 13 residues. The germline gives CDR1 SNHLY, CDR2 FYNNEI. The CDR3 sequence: CASSERDTCEQYF. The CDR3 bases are TGTGCCAGCAGTGAAAGGGACACCTGCGAGCAGTACTTC.

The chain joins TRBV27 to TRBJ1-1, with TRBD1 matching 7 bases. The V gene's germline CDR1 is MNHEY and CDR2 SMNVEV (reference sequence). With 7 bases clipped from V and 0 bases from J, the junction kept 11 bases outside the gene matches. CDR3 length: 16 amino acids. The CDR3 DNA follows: TGTGCCAGCATGGGCTATTCGGGACAGATGAACACTGAAGCTTTCTTT. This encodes CASMGYSGQMNTEAFF.

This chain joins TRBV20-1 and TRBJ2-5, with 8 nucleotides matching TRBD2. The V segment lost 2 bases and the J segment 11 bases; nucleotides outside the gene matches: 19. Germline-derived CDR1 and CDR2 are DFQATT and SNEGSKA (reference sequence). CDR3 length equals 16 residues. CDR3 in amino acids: CSARTPGAGDGNEQYF. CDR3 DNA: TGCAGTGCTAGAACCCCGGGAGCGGGAGATGGAAATGAGCAGTACTTC.

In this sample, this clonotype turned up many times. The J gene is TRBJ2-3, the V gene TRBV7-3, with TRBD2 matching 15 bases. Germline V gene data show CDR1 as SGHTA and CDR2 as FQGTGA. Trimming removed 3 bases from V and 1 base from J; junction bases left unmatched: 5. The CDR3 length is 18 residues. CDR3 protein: CASSLGLAGGLGTDTQYF. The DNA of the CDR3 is TGTGCCAGCAGCTTGGGACTAGCGGGAGGTCTAGGCACAGATACGCAGTATTTT.

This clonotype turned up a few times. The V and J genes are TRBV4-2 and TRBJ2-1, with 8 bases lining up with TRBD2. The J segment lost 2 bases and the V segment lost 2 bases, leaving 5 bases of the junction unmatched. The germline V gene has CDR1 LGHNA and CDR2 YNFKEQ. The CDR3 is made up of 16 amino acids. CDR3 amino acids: CASSQWSGSTYNEQFF. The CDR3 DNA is TGTGCCAGCAGCCAATGGAGCGGGAGTACCTACAATGAGCAGTTCTTC.

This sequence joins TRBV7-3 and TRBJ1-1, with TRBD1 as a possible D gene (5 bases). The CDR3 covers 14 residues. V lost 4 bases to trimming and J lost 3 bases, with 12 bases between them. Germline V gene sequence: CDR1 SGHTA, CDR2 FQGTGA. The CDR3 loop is CASSSGPGDTEAFF. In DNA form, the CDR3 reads TGTGCCAGCAGCTCGGGACCTGGGGACACTGAAGCTTTCTTT.

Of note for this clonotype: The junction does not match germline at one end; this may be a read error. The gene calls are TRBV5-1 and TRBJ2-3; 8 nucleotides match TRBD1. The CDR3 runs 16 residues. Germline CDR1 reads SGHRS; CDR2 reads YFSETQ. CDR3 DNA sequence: TGCGCCAGCAGCTTGAATCCGGGACAGGACACAGGTACGCAGTATTTT. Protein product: CASSLNPGQDTGTQYF.

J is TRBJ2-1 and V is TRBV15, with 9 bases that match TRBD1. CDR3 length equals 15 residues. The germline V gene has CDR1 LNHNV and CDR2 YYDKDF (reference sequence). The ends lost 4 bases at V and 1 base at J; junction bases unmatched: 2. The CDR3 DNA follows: TGTGCCACCAGCACGGACAGGGGATCCTACAATGAGCAGTTCTTC. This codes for CATSTDRGSYNEQFF.

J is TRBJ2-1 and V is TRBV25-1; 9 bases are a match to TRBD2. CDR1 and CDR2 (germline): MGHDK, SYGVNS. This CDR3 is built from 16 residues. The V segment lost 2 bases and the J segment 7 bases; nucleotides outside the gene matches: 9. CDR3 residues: CASSEGGRALRNEQFF. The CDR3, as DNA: TGTGCCAGCAGTGAAGGCGGGAGGGCCTTACGAAATGAGCAGTTCTTC.

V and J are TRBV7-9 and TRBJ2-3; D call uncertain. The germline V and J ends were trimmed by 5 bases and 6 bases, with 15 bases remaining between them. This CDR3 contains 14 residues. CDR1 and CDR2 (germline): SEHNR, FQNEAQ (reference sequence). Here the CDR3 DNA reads TGTGCCAGCAGCCCAGCCGTTGGGGTGGATACGCAGTATTTT. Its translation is CASSPAVGVDTQYF. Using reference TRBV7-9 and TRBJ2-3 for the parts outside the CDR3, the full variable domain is DTGVSQNPRHKITKRGQNVTFRCDPISEHNRLYWYRQTLGQGPEFLTYFQNEAQLEKSRLLSDRFSAERPKGSFSTLEIQRTEQGDSAMYLCASSPAVGVDTQYFGPGTRLTVL.

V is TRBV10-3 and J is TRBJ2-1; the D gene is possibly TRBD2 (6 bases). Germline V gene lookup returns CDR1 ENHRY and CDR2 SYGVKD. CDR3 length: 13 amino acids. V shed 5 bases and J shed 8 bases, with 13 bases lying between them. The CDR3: CAISSGAPYEQFF. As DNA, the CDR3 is TGTGCCATCAGTTCGGGAGCGCCGTATGAGCAGTTCTTC.

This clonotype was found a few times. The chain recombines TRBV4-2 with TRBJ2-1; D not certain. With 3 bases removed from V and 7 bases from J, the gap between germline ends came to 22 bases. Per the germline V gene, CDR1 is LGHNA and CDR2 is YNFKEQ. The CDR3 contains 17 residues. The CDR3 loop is CASSQGFSPAAFNEQFF. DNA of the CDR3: TGTGCCAGCAGCCAGGGTTTCTCTCCGGCCGCATTTAATGAGCAGTTCTTC.

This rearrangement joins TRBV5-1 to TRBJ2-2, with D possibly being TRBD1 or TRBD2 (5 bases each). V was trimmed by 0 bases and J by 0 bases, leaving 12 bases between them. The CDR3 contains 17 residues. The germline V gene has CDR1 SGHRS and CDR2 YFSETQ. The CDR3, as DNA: TGCGCCAGCAGCTTGGGGTTAGGGGACCCGAACACCGGGGAGCTGTTTTTT. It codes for CASSLGLGDPNTGELFF.

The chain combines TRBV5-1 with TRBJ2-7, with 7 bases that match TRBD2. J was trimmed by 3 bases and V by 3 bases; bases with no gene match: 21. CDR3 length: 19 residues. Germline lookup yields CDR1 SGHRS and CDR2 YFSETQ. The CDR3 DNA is TGCGCCAGCAGCTCACGTGCAGGGACTTCGGGGCGGGAGTACTACGAGCAGTACTTC. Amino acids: CASSSRAGTSGREYYEQYF.